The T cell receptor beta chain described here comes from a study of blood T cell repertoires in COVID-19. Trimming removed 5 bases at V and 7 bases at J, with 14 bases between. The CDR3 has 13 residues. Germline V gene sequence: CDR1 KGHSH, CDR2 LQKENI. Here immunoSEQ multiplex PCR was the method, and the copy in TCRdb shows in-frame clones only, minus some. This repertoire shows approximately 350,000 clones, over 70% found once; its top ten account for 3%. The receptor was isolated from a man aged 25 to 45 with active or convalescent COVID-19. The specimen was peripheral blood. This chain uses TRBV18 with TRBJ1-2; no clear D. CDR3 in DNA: TGTGCCAGCTCAGCGGAGTTGGTGGCTGGCTACACCTTC. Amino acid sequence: CASSAELVAGYTF.